This TCR beta chain derives from a study of T-cell reconstitution after alpha-beta-depleted transplantation in children (dated by TCRdb to the mid-2010s). Background on the whole study: The study quantitatively tracked T-cell immune reconstitution after TCRalphabeta/CD19-depleted allogeneic hematopoietic cell transplantation in children using TCR repertoire profiling.

Reading from cysteine to phenylalanine, the CDR3 counts 11 amino acids. CDR3 DNA is the only sequence kept; it has 33 bases, read in frame from the first base. For CDR1 and CDR2, the germline V gene (reference sequence) lists LNHNV and YYDKDF. V drops 1 base and J drops 7 bases, leaving 2 bases in between. Libraries were prepared through PCR. The sample was run on an Illumina HiSeq 2500. TCR libraries were prepared with molecular barcoding, using unique molecular identifiers to normalize TCRbeta repertoire quantification. TCRdb trimmed the raw reads at Q25, called clones with MiXCR and kept productive beta chains. Under each unique CDR3 protein, matching rows form one entry showing the most common genes and DNA. This sample gives almost 500,000 distinct CDR3 sequences in total; under 15% of them show up just once. The top ten clonotypes cover around 6.1% of the sample. About this clonotype itself: The clone's antigen remains unknown. Base-call qualities are not available, and no considerably larger clone is one nucleotide away.

The chain joins TRBV15 to TRBJ2-1; the D gene identity is not certain. This receptor was taken from a human donor who donated a stem cell graft to a child with combined immunodeficiency. The input for sequencing was PBMCs from the stem cell graft donor, taken from the stem cell graft. For the CDR3, the sequence is CATSRANEQFF. The nucleotide sequence is given as TGTGCCACCAGCAGAGCTAATGAGCAGTTCTTC. Outside the CDR3, residues come from the reference TRBV15 and TRBJ2-1 proteins, so the full variable domain is: DAMVIQNPRYQVTQFGKPVTLSCSQTLNHNVMYWYQQKSSQAPKLLFHYYDKDFNNEADTPDNFQSRRPNTSFCFLDIRSPGLGDTAMYLCATSRANEQFFGPGTRLTVL.